This is a list of T cell receptor beta chains from one sample in a study of technical replicates of blood from several donors. TCRdb keeps only in-frame clones here, not all; method: immunoSEQ multiplex PCR. Here the sample spans around 72,000 clones, approximately 90% being singletons. The sequencing sample was made of T cells isolated from PBMCs. The receptors here all came from a human donor in good health. CDR3s include the opening cysteine and the closing phenylalanine or tryptophan. D genes are given only for firm matches. Only some rows state a clone size, as once, few, many or a class for expanded clones.

j_gene,v_gene,abundance,d_gene,CDR3nt,CDR3aa
TRBJ2-3,TRBV30,once,NA,TGTGCCTGGAGCGATGGACAGCTCGCAGATACGCAGTATTTT,CAWSDGQLADTQYF
TRBJ2-7,TRBV5-6,NA,NA,TGTGCCAGCAGCTTGGCCGGGAGCTACGAGCAGTACTTC,CASSLAGSYEQYF
TRBJ1-5,TRBV6-1,many,TRBD1,TGTGCCAGCAGTGAAGGAGCGGTGACAGGGGTCAATCAGCCCCAGCATTTT,CASSEGAVTGVNQPQHF
TRBJ2-1,TRBV4-3,NA,TRBD2,TGCGCCAGCAGCCAAGGGGATTTACTAGCGGGCTACAATGAGCAGTTCTTC,CASSQGDLLAGYNEQFF
TRBJ1-1,TRBV9,NA,TRBD1,TGTGCCAGCAGCGTAGAGGGACAGGGGCACACTGAAGCTTTCTTT,CASSVEGQGHTEAFF
TRBJ1-5,TRBV30,once,NA,TGTGCCTCTTCCGGGGGAGAAGGAATAGGCAATCAGCCCCAGCATTTT,CASSGGEGIGNQPQHF
TRBJ1-1,TRBV29-1,NA,NA,TGCAGCCTAGGCGGGCACTTGAACACTGAAGCTTTCTTT,CSLGGHLNTEAFF
TRBJ2-7,TRBV4-1,NA,NA,TGCGCCAGCAGCCTAGGCATTGGCGGCATCTACGAGCAGTACTTC,CASSLGIGGIYEQYF
TRBJ2-2,TRBV11-3,NA,TRBD2,TGTGCCAGCAATAGCGGGGGCGGGGAGCTGTTTTTT,CASNSGGGELFF
TRBJ1-3,TRBV4-2,NA,TRBD1,TGTGCCAGCAGCCATATTACAGGGACAGGCTCTGGAAACACCATATATTTT,CASSHITGTGSGNTIYF
TRBJ1-2,TRBV18,NA,TRBD1,TGTGCCAGCTCACCTTTGGGACAGGGGGTGAAGGGCTACACCTTC,CASSPLGQGVKGYTF
TRBJ2-7,TRBV9,NA,TRBD1,TGTGCCAGCAGCGTAGAGGGACAGGGGGGATACGAGCAGTACTTC,CASSVEGQGGYEQYF
TRBJ2-5,TRBV5-1,NA,TRBD2,TGCGCCAGCAGCCCACTAGCGGGAGTACTGATCAGTACAGAGACCCAGTACTTC,CASSPLAGVLISTETQYF
TRBJ2-1,TRBV10-3,NA,NA,TGTGCCATCATGCAGGGGGGTGGCAATGAGCAGTTCTTC,CAIMQGGGNEQFF
TRBJ2-3,TRBV7-8,NA,TRBD2,TGTGCCAGCAGCGCCCTCGGAGCGGGAGTCTCCTGGGATACGCAGTATTTT,CASSALGAGVSWDTQYF
TRBJ2-7,TRBV7-8,NA,NA,TGTGCCAGCAGCTTGGCTGCTGGCCCCTACGAGCAGTACTTC,CASSLAAGPYEQYF
TRBJ2-7,TRBV4-3,once,NA,TGCGCCAGCAGCCCCACTGACAGGTACTCCTACGAGCAGTACTTC,CASSPTDRYSYEQYF
TRBJ1-4,TRBV11-2,once,TRBD1,TGTGCCAGCAGCGCCCGGGACAGAGCTAATGAAAAACTGTTTTTT,CASSARDRANEKLFF
TRBJ2-3,TRBV7-2,NA,NA,TGTGCCAGCAGCCCAATAGGTTCGGGTACGCAGTATTTT,CASSPIGSGTQYF
TRBJ2-7,TRBV6-6,NA,NA,TGTGCCAGCAGTTACTCCTCCCATAGCTCCTACGAGCAGTACTTC,CASSYSSHSSYEQYF
TRBJ2-7,TRBV2,few,NA,TGTGCCGGACTTTCCGGACGGACCTACGAGCAGTACTTC,CAGLSGRTYEQYF
TRBJ2-1,TRBV29-1,NA,NA,TGCAGCGCGATGGAGGGAGTGGGCAATGAGCAGTTCTTC,CSAMEGVGNEQFF
TRBJ2-1,TRBV4-1,once,TRBD2,TGCGCCAGCAGCCAGTTAGAGAGGCTAGCGGGAGATGAGCAGTTCTTC,CASSQLERLAGDEQFF
TRBJ1-5,TRBV28,NA,TRBD1,TGTGCCAGCAGTCTTCCGGGACAGGGCTACAATCAGCCCCAGCATTTT,CASSLPGQGYNQPQHF
TRBJ2-1,TRBV7-9,NA,NA,TGTGCCAGCAGCCCTCTCGGGAATGAGCAGTTCTTC,CASSPLGNEQFF
TRBJ1-2,TRBV27,few,NA,TGTGCCAGCAGTTCGACAGGCCCCTATGGCTACACCTTC,CASSSTGPYGYTF
TRBJ1-3,TRBV19,NA,NA,TGTGCCAGTAGTCTCCGGGAGGGTAAGCTTGAGCCCTCTGGAAACACCATATATTTT,CASSLREGKLEPSGNTIYF
TRBJ2-7,TRBV6-1,NA,NA,TGTGCCAGCAGTGAAGATGGGACTCGGATAACCTACGAGCAGTACTTC,CASSEDGTRITYEQYF